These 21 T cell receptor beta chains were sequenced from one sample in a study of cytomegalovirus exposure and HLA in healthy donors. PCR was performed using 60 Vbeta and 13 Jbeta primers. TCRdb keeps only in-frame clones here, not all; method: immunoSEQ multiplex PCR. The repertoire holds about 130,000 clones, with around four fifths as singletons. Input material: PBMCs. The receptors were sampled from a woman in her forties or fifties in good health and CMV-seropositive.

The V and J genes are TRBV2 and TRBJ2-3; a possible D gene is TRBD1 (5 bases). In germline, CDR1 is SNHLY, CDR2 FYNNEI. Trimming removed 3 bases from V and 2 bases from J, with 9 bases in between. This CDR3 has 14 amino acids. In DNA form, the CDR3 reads TGTGCCAGCAGTGACCAGGGCTTCACAGATACGCAGTATTTT. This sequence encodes CASSDQGFTDTQYF.

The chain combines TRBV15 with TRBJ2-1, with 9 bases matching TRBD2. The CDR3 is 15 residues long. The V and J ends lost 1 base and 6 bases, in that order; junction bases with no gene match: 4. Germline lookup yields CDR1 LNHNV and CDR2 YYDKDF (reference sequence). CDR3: CATSRAPSGINEQFF. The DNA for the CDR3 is TGTGCCACCAGCAGAGCGCCTAGCGGGATCAATGAGCAGTTCTTC.

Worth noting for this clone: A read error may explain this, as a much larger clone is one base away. CDR3 DNA: TGTGCCAGCAGCTTGGGAGGTCTCATCCATGGCTACACCTTC. Translating gives CASSLGGLIHGYTF. The rearrangement uses TRBV5-6 and TRBJ1-2; D ambiguous. This CDR3 contains 14 residues. The ends were cut back, 0 bases at V and 6 bases at J, with 12 bases in the middle. The germline CDR1 and CDR2 sequences are SGHDT and YYEEEE. Drawing the rest from reference TRBV5-6 and TRBJ1-2, the complete variable domain is DAGVTQSPTHLIKTRGQQVTLRCSPKSGHDTVSWYQQALGQGPQFIFQYYEEEERQRGNFPDRFSGHQFPNYSSELNVNALLLGDSALYLCASSLGGLIHGYTFGSGTRLTVV.

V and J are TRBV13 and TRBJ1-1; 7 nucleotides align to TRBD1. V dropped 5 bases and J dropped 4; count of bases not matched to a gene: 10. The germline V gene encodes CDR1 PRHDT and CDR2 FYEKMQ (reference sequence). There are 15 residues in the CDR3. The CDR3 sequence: CASSLRDRDSTEAFF. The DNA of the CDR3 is TGTGCCAGCAGCCTCCGAGATCGGGACAGCACTGAAGCTTTCTTT.

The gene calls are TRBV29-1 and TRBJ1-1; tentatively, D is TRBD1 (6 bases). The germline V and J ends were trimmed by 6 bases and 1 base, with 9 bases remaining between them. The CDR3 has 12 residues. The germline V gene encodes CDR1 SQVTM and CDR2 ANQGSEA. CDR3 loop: CSVGGQNTEAFF. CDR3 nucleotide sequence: TGCAGCGTGGGGGGGCAGAACACTGAAGCTTTCTTT.

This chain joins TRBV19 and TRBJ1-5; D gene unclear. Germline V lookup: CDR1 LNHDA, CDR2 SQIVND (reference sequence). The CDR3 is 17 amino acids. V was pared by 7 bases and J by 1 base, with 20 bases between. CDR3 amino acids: CASTPSGWASSNQPQHF. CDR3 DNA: TGTGCCAGTACTCCCTCCGGATGGGCGTCCAGCAATCAGCCCCAGCATTTT.

The CDR3 nucleotides read TGCGCCAGCAGCTACTGGAGTAGCGGAACTGGAGAGACCCAGTACTTC. This codes for CASSYWSSGTGETQYF. This chain links TRBV5-1 with TRBJ2-5; D possibly corresponds to TRBD2 (6 bases). V gave up 3 bases and J gave up 4 bases, with 19 bases separating them. This CDR3 contains 16 residues. Germline values: CDR1 SGHRS, CDR2 YFSETQ.

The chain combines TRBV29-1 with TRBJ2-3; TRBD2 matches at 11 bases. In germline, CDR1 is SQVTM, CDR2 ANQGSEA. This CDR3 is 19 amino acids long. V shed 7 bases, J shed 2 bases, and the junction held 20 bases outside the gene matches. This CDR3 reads CSGYLRRLAGGRPTDTQYF. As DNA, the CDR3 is TGCAGCGGATACCTCAGGCGTCTAGCGGGAGGCCGTCCCACAGATACGCAGTATTTT.

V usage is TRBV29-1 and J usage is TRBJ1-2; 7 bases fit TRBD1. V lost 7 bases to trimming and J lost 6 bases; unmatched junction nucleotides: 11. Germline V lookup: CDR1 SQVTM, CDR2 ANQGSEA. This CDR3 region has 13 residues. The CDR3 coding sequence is TGCAGCGGTGACAGGGCTTCTGGCGATGGCTACACCTTC. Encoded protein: CSGDRASGDGYTF.

CDR3 loop: CASSLPVQRGVHEQYF. The CDR3 bases are TGTGCCAGCAGCTTACCGGTGCAGCGGGGGGTCCACGAGCAGTACTTC. V gene TRBV7-2 combines with J gene TRBJ2-7; TRBD2 aligns across 9 bases. The V gene end was trimmed by 2 bases and the J gene end by 5 bases; junction bases not matched to a gene: 10. CDR3 length: 16 residues. The germline V gene has CDR1 SGHTA and CDR2 FQGNSA.

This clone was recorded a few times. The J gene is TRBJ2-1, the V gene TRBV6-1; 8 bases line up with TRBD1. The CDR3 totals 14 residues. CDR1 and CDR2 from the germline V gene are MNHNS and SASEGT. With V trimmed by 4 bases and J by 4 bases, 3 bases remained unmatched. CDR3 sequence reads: CASSARQGYNEQFF. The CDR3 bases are TGTGCCAGCAGTGCCCGACAGGGGTACAATGAGCAGTTCTTC.

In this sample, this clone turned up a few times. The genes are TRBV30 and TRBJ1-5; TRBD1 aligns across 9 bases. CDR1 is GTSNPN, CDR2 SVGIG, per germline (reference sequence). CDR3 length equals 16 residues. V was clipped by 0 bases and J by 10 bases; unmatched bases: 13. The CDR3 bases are TGTGCCTGGAGTGTAAAGGGCGGGACAGGGAGACAACCCCAGCATTTT. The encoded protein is CAWSVKGGTGRQPQHF.

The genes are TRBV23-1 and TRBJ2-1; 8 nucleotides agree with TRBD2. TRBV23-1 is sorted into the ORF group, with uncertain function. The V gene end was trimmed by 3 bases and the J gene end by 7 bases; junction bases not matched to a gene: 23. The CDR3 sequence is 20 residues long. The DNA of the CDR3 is TGCGCCAGCAGTCAGGGACCTAGGATTGTGGGGACTCGGGGGGGAAATGAGCAGTTCTTC. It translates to CASSQGPRIVGTRGGNEQFF.

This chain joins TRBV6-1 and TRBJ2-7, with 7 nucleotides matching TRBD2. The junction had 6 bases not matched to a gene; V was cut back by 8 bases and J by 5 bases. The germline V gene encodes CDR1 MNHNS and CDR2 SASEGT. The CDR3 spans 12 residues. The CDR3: CASSETSHEQYF. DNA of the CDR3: TGTGCCAGCTCCGAGACTAGCCACGAGCAGTACTTC.

The CDR3 DNA reads as TGTGCCATCAGAGAAAATCACCTCGTATGGGAGCAGTACTTC. Protein product: CAIRENHLVWEQYF. V and J are TRBV10-3 and TRBJ2-5; TRBD2 might be the D (5 bases). Trimming pared 6 bases from V and 11 bases from J, leaving 22 bases between. Germline lookup yields CDR1 ENHRY and CDR2 SYGVKD. The CDR3 is made up of 14 amino acids.

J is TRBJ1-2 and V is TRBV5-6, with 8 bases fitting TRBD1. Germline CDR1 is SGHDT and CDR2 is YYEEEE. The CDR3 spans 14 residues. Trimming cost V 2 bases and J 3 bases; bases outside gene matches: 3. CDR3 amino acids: CASSFPTGDYGYTF. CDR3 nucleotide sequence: TGTGCCAGCAGCTTTCCGACAGGGGACTATGGCTACACCTTC.

The CDR3 protein is CASSLFVGGSYNEQFF. Written as DNA, the CDR3 is TGCGCCAGCAGCTTGTTTGTAGGGGGCTCCTACAATGAGCAGTTCTTC. The chain combines TRBV5-1 with TRBJ2-1, with D maybe TRBD1 (6 bases). This CDR3 has 16 residues. V shed 1 base and J shed 0 bases, with 11 bases lying between them. Germline V lookup: CDR1 SGHRS, CDR2 YFSETQ.

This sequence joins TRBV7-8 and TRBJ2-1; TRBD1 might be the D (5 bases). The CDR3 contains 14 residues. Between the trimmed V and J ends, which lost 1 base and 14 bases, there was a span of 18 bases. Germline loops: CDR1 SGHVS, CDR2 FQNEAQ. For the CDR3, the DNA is TGTGCCAGCAGCTTAGAAGGGGTAGGGGCCGAGGAGTTCTTC. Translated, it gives CASSLEGVGAEEFF.

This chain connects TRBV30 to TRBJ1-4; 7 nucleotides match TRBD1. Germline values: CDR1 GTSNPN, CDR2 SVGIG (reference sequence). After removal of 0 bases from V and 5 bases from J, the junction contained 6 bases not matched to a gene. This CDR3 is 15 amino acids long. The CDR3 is CAWSVRGTVNEKLFF. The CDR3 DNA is TGTGCCTGGAGTGTACGCGGGACAGTCAATGAAAAACTGTTTTTT.

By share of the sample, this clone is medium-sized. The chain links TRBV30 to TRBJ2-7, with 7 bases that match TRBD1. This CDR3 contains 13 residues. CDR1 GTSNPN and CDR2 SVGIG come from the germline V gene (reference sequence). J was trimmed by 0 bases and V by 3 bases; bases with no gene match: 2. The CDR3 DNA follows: TGTGCCTGGAGGGGACAGTACTCCTACGAGCAGTACTTC. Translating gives CAWRGQYSYEQYF.

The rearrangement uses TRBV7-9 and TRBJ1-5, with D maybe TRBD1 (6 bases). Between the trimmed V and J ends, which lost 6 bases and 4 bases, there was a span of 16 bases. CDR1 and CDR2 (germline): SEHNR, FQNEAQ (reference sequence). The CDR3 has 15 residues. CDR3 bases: TGTGCCAGCAGTCCAGGGGTGGGTTTAAATCAGCCCCAGCATTTT. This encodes CASSPGVGLNQPQHF.